This entry features one TCR beta chain sequence. Its antigen is currently not known. No base quality values were provided; no much bigger clone lies one nucleotide off. Preparation of the library involved 5' RACE. Sequencer: Illumina HiSeq 2500. A second PCR of about 6 to 11 cycles was run with a J-beta primer mix and a sample-barcoded 5' primer. Each TCR beta cDNA molecule received a unique molecular identifier from a template-switch 5' adaptor carrying 12 random nucleotides. At least 2.5 million CDR3-containing paired-end reads were obtained from each sample. First-strand cDNA was synthesized from all RNA with the Mint cDNA synthesis kit, primed by a TRBC-specific oligonucleotide. After uracil-DNA glycosylase treatment, a first 18-cycle PCR used universal primers M1SS and BC2_uni_R on all cDNA. In the source study's methods: For normalization, 1 million high-quality reads were randomly selected from each sample, with every read carrying a distinct molecular identifier. Reads sharing molecular identifiers were discarded rather than binned into consensus sequences. MiTCR, set to a Q25 quality threshold and the strictest error-elimination algorithm, was used for CDR3 identification, clonotype clustering and error correction. Lower-bound total TCR beta diversity was estimated with a nonparametric unseen species model using Euler transformation. TCRdb reanalyzed the raw reads on its own, using fastp at Q25 for trimming and MiXCR for clone calling, and kept in-frame beta chains. Each CDR3 protein appears once, grouped with its most common genes and DNA. V and J calls and clone size were set by TCRdb, not the authors. Present in this sample are 1 million to 1.2 million distinct CDR3 sequences, roughly two fifths of which were seen just once. The top ten constitute 13% of the sample.

The sample is drawn from a study of blood T cells in healthy people across ages (dated by TCRdb to between 2014 and 2016). Some background on the complete study: In model experiments, template switching captured about one uniquely barcoded TCR beta cDNA molecule for every two T cells. Using deep sequencing normalized with unique cDNA molecular identifiers, the study measured how TCR beta repertoire diversity changes with age. Two additional independent replicas of 1 million unique cDNA reads from the same blood draw were analyzed for two donors (one aged 18 to 29 and one aged 80 or older). To avoid experimental bias, donors of different ages were spread randomly across the sequencing lanes. Donors were grouped into four age groups: young (average approximately 15 years), middle-aged (roughly 38), aged (around 66) and long-lived (around 80). The investigation overall reported the following: Observed TCR beta diversity per million T cells fell roughly linearly with age, and a significant reduction was already apparent by age about 36. Bulk unsorted PBMC profiling prevented conclusive comparison of naive and antigen-experienced compartments. Estimates of total diversity based on one million sequenced T cells were regarded as lower bounds and as underestimates. Compared with the aged group, the long-lived group had more naive CD4+ T cells, fewer expanded clones and increased TCR diversity, suggesting age selection. Observed TCR beta diversity correlated strongly with the percentage of naive T cells measured by flow cytometry. Because donor CMV infection status was unknown, age-related changes in expanded clonotypes were potentially confounded.

V loses 7 bases, J loses 5 bases, and the germline ends lie 9 bases apart. The CDR3 sequence holds 12 residues, the cysteine and phenylalanine included. Only CDR3 DNA is held: 36 bases, read in frame from base 1. CDR1 and CDR2, looked up from the germline V gene, are SGHTA and FQGNSA. The approximately 39 donors, aged roughly 6 to 95 years, were systemically healthy Caucasian individuals from Russia. Around 10 milliliters of peripheral blood were collected from each donor into EDTA-treated Vacutainer tubes. Ficoll-Paque density-gradient centrifugation was used to isolate PBMCs, with at least 7 million per sample. Trizol reagent was used to extract total RNA from PBMCs, with at least 5 micrograms per sample. Naive CD45RAhigh/CD27high T cell percentages were measured by flow cytometry on a PBMC aliquot from every donor.

Material: blood. This chain joins TRBV7-2 to TRBJ1-5, with no confident D gene call. The clonotype comes from a man between 18 and 29 years old in good health. Here is the DNA: TGTGCCAGCAAGATTGGGGATCAGCCCCAGCATTTT. It is translated as CASKIGDQPQHF.